A selection of T cell receptor beta chains follows, all from one sample in a study of blood T cell repertoires in COVID-19. Profiled with immunoSEQ multiplex PCR; TCRdb holds only in-frame clones, not every one. The repertoire has 30,000 to 40,000 clones, approximately 81% of them found once; the top ten carry 14%. The source material was peripheral blood. These receptor sequences come from a human donor with acute or convalescent COVID-19. The donor label of this sample is uncertain. Both conserved end residues are trimmed from each CDR3.

V gene	CDR3 length	J gene	CDR3 protein
TRBV5-1	17	TRBJ2-2	ASSLKASGSPDGTGELF
TRBV10-2	12	TRBJ1-4	ASRESGGDGILF
TRBV10-3	11	TRBJ2-7	ATGTGGRYEQY
TRBV2	17	TRBJ1-5	ASSGGVQIGPYSNQPQH
TRBV30	10	TRBJ1-2	ALAQGGATYT
TRBV25-1	9	TRBJ1-2	ATSWLYGYT
TRBV19	14	TRBJ1-1	ASSPRGDRTNTEAF
TRBV28	16	TRBJ2-1	ASSLRDTKGVIRNEQF
TRBV28	12	TRBJ1-1	ASSLSTGATEAF
TRBV7-9	12	TRBJ1-1	ASSLDRGLTEAF
TRBV6-6	13	TRBJ2-1	ASSFPGQGFYEQF
TRBV18	16	TRBJ1-1	ASSPWRRGGQNGTEAF
TRBV5-6	14	TRBJ1-1	ASSPDRGQWDTEAF
TRBV29-1	12	TRBJ1-1	SVWRDPGNTEAF
TRBV7-2	12	TRBJ1-1	ASTLTGSNTEAF
TRBV15	14	TRBJ1-4	ATSGGQGATNEKLF
TRBV10-3	14	TRBJ1-2	AISHIMTGDREGYT
TRBV28	14	TRBJ2-7	ASSFLGGRRRDEQY
TRBV11-2	16	TRBJ2-1	ASSPPTLTSGGDNEQF
TRBV7-9	11	TRBJ2-7	ASSLRGFEEQY
TRBV2	11	TRBJ2-7	ASRDYLSYEQY
TRBV30	14	TRBJ1-2	AYSRDRGLPNYGYT